One sample yielded the 5 T cell receptor beta chains listed below, sequenced in a study of T cells in Graves' hyperthyroidism and ophthalmopathy. TCR beta CDR3 regions were amplified from RNA. The HTBI set primed first-round TCR CDR3 RT-PCR. TCRdb re-derived calls from the multiplex PCR reads in MiXCR, one entry per CDR3 protein. This table holds 280,000 or so distinct CDR3 sequences, 15% found once. The specimen sequenced was blood. All receptors come from a woman between 45 and 60 years old with Graves' hyperthyroidism that later progressed to Graves' ophthalmopathy.

At least ten counts were recorded for this clonotype. V gene TRBV2 combines with J gene TRBJ2-7; D is unclear. The CDR3 sequence is 11 residues long. Trimming stripped 7 bases from V and 5 bases from J, with 9 bases between. CDR1 and CDR2 from the germline V gene are SNHLY and FYNNEI. The CDR3 DNA reads TGTGCCAGCACCCCACTGGACGAGCAGTACTTC. It codes for CASTPLDEQYF.

Many counts were recorded for this clonotype. The chain joins TRBV20-1 to TRBJ1-2; unclear D gene. The germline gives CDR1 DFQATT, CDR2 SNEGSKA (reference sequence). This CDR3 contains 14 residues. V was shortened by 0 bases and J by 0 bases, with 8 bases between the two germline ends. CDR3 sequence: CSAREPPANYGYTF. CDR3 coding DNA: TGCAGTGCTAGAGAACCACCAGCTAACTATGGCTACACCTTC.

This chain uses TRBV28 with TRBJ1-5, with TRBD1 matching over 7 bases. V was pared by 3 bases and J by 5 bases, with 7 bases of the junction left unmatched. Germline V gene lookup returns CDR1 MDHEN and CDR2 SYDVKM. CDR3 length equals 15 residues. Here the CDR3 DNA reads TGTGCCAGCAGTTTGCGGGACAGAGGCGATCAGCCCCAGCATTTT. This sequence encodes CASSLRDRGDQPQHF.

At least ten counts were recorded for this clonotype. The chain links TRBV11-2 to TRBJ2-1, with D tentatively TRBD1 or TRBD2 (5 bases each). CDR1 and CDR2 (germline): SGHAT, FQNNGV. This CDR3 comprises 15 residues. Trimming shortened V by 2 bases and J by 6 bases, and 14 bases separated the two germline ends. CDR3 amino acids: CASSLPGRGVNEQFF. The CDR3 DNA sequence: TGTGCCAGCAGCTTACCGGGACGGGGAGTCAATGAGCAGTTCTTC. The full variable domain, completed using reference TRBV11-2 and TRBJ2-1, is EAGVAQSPRYKIIEKRQSVAFWCNPISGHATLYWYQQILGQGPKLLIQFQNNGVVDDSQLPKDRFSAERLKGVDSTLKIQPAKLEDSAVYLCASSLPGRGVNEQFFGPGTRLTVL.

This clonotype was seen many times. The V gene is TRBV18, the J gene TRBJ2-7, with TRBD2 matching over 9 bases. This CDR3 spans 14 amino acids. The ends lost 4 bases at V and 2 bases at J; junction bases unmatched: 3. CDR1 and CDR2 from the germline V gene are KGHSH and LQKENI. The CDR3 reads CASSQRGRAYEQYF. CDR3 coding DNA: TGTGCCAGCTCACAACGCGGGAGGGCCTACGAGCAGTACTTC.